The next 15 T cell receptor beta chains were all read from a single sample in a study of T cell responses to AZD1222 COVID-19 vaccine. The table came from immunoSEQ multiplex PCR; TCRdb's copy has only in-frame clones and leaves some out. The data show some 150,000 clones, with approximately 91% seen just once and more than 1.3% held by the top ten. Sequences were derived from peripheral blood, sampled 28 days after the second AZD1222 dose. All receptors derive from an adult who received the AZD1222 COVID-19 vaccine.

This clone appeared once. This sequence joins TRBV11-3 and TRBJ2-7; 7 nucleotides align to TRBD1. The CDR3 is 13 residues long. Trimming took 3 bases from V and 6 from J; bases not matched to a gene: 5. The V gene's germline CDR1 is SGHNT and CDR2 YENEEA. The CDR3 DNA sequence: TGTGCCAGCAGCTTCGCCACAGGGGCCGAGCAGTACTTC. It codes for CASSFATGAEQYF.

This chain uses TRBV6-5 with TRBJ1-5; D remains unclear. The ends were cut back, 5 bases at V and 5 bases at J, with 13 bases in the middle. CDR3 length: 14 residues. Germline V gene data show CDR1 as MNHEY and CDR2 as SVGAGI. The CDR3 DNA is TGTGCCAGCAGTAGGACGGTTGATTATCAGCCCCAGCATTTT. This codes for CASSRTVDYQPQHF.

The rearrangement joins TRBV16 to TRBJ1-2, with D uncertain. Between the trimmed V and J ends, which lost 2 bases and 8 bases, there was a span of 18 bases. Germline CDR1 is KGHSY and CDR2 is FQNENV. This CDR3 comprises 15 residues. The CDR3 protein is CASSQAGQNVRGYTF. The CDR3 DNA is TGTGCCAGCAGCCAAGCTGGGCAAAACGTGAGGGGCTACACCTTC.

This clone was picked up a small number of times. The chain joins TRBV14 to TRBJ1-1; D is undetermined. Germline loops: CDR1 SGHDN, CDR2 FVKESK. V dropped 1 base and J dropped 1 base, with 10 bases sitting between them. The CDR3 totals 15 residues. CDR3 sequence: CASSQVSARNTEAFF. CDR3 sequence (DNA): TGTGCCAGCAGCCAAGTTTCGGCTAGGAACACTGAAGCTTTCTTT.

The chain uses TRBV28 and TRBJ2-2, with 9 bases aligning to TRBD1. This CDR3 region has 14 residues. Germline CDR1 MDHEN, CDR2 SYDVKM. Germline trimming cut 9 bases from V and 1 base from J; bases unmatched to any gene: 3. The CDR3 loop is CASATGGNTGELFF. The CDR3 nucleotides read TGTGCCAGTGCGACAGGGGGGAACACCGGGGAGCTGTTTTTT.

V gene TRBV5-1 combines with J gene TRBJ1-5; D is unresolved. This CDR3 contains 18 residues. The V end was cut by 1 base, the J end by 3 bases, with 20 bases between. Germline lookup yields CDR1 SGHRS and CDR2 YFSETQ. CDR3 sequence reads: CASSLRADPPWINQPQHF. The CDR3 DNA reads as TGCGCCAGCAGCTTGAGGGCAGACCCCCCTTGGATCAATCAGCCCCAGCATTTT.

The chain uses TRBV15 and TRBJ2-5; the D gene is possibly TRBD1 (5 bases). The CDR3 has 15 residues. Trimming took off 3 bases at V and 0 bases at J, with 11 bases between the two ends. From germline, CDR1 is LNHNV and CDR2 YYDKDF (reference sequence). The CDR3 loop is CATSSTGDYQETQYF. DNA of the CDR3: TGTGCCACCAGCAGTACAGGAGACTACCAAGAGACCCAGTACTTC. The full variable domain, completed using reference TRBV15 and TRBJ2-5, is DAMVIQNPRYQVTQFGKPVTLSCSQTLNHNVMYWYQQKSSQAPKLLFHYYDKDFNNEADTPDNFQSRRPNTSFCFLDIRSPGLGDTAMYLCATSSTGDYQETQYFGPGTRLLVL.

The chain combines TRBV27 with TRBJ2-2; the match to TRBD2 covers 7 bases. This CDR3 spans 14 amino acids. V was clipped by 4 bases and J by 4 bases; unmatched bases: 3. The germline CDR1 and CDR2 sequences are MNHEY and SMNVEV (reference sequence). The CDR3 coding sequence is TGTGCCAGCAGTTGGTTAGCGGGCACCGGGGAGCTGTTTTTT. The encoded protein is CASSWLAGTGELFF.

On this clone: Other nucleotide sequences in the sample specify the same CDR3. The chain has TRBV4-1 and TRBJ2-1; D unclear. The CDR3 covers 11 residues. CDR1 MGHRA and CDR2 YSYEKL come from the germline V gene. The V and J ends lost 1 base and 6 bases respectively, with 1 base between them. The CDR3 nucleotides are TGCGCCAGCAGCCAAGGCAATGAGCAGTTCTTC. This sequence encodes CASSQGNEQFF.

The CDR3 DNA is TGTGCCAGCAGCTTGGTAGGACAGGGCATGGAGACCCAGTACTTC. Protein: CASSLVGQGMETQYF. The chain is built from TRBV5-4 and TRBJ2-5; 8 bases line up with TRBD1. V lost 0 bases to trimming and J lost 5 bases; unmatched junction nucleotides: 6. The CDR3 length is 15 residues. The germline CDR1 and CDR2 sequences are SGHNT and YYREEE (reference sequence).

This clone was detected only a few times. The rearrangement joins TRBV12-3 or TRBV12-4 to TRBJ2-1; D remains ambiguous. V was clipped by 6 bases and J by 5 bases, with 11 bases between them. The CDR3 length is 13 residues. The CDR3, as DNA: TGTGCCAGCAGCTTCAGTCTGAACAATGAGCAGTTCTTC. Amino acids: CASSFSLNNEQFF.

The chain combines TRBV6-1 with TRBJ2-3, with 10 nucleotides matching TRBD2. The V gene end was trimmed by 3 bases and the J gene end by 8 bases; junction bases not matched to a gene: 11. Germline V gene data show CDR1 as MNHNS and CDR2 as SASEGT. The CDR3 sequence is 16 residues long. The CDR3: CASSEGYSGRIITQYF. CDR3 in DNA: TGTGCCAGCAGTGAGGGTTATAGCGGGAGGATTATTACGCAGTATTTT.

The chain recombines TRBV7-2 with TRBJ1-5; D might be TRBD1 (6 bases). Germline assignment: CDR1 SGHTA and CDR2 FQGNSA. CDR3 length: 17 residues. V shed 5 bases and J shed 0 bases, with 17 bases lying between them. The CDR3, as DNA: TGTGCCAGCAGCCCCGAAGGGGGGTTCTATAGCAATCAGCCCCAGCATTTT. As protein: CASSPEGGFYSNQPQHF.

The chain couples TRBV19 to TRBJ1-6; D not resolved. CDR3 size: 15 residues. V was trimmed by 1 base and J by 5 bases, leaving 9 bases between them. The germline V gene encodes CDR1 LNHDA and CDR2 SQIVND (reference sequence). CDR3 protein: CASSIAGNNNSPLHF. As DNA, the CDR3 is TGTGCCAGTAGTATAGCTGGGAATAATAATTCACCCCTCCACTTT.

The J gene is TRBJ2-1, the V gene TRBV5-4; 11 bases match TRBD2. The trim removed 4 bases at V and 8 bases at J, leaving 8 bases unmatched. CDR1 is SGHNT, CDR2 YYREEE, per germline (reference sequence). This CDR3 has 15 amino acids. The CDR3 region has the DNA TGTGCCAGCAGCCTTAGCGGGGGGGCAATGGATGAGCAGTTCTTC. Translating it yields CASSLSGGAMDEQFF.